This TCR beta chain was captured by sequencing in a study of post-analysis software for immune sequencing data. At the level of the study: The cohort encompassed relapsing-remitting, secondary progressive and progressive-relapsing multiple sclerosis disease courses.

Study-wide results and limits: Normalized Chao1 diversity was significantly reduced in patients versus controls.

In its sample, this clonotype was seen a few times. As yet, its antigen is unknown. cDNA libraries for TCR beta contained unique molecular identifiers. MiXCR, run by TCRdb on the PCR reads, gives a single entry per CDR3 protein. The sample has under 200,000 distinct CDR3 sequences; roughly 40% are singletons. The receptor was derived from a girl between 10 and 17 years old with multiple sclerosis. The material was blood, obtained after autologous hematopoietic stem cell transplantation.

The DNA of the CDR3 is TGTGCCAGCAGCGGCGGACTAGCGGCAGACAATGAGCAGTTCTTC. Its protein product is CASSGGLAADNEQFF. The V gene is TRBV9, the J gene TRBJ2-1; the match to TRBD2 covers 10 bases. The CDR3 consists of 15 residues. Germline V gene sequence: CDR1 SGDLS, CDR2 YYNGEE. V was clipped by 3 bases and J by 5 bases; unmatched bases: 5.